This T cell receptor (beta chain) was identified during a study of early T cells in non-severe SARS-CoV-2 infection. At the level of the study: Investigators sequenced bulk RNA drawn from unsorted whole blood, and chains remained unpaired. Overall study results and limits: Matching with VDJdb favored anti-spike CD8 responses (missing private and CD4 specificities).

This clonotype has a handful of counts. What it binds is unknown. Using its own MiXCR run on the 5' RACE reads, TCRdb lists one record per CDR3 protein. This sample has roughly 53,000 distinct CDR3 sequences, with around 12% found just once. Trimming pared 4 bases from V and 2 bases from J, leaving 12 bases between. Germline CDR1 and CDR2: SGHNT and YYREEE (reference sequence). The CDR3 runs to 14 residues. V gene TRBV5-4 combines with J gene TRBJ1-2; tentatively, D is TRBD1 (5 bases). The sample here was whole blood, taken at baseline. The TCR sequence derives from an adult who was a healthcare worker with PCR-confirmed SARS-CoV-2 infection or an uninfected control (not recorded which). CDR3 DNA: TGTGCCAGCAGCCAGGGCGACTACAACTATGGCTACACCTTC. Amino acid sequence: CASSQGDYNYGYTF.